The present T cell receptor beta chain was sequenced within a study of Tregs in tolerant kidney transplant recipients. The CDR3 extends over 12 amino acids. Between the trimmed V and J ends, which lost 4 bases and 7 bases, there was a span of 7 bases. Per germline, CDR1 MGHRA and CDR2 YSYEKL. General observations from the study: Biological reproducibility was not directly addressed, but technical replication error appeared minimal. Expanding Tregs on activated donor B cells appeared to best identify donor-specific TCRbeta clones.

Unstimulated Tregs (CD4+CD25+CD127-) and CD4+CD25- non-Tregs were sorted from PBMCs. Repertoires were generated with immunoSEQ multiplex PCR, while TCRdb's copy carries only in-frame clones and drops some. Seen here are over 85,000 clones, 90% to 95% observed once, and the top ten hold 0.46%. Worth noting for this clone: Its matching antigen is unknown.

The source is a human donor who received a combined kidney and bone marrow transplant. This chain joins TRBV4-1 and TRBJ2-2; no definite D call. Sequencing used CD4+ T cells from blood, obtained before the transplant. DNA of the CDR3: TGCGCCAGCAGCCCACACCACGGGGAGCTGTTTTTT. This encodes CASSPHHGELFF.